Listed here are 9 T cell receptor beta chains from one sample, sequenced in a study of cytomegalovirus exposure and HLA in healthy donors (dated by TCRdb to about 2017). Library method: the immunoSEQ multiplex PCR assay. For the multiplex PCR, a mixture combining 60 forward primers for TCR Vbeta segments and 13 reverse primers for TCR Jbeta segments was used. Entries here come from immuneACCESS through TCRdb and include only in-frame sequences with V and J called. Some clones fail to appear in such tables; in the studies checked, an unresolved V gene covers under half of the shortfall, and the cause of the remainder is unknown. The sample table on file contains about 110,000 clones. Together, the top ten hold around 6.5% of the sample. The material sequenced was PBMCs. The source of these receptors is a man between 35 and 55 years old in good health and CMV-seropositive.

The gene calls are TRBV2 and TRBJ1-5, with 9 bases matching TRBD1. The CDR3 is 17 amino acids. CDR1 and CDR2 (germline): SNHLY, FYNNEI. V trimming: 7 bases; J trimming: 0 bases; junction bases outside the gene matches: 10. CDR3 region: CASTAGTGMNSNQPQHF. In nucleotides, the CDR3 is TGTGCCAGCACCGCCGGGACAGGGATGAATAGCAATCAGCCCCAGCATTTT.

V usage is TRBV7-9 and J usage is TRBJ2-5; 14 bases agree with TRBD2. Germline values: CDR1 SEHNR, CDR2 FQNEAQ (reference sequence). Losses at the gene ends were 4 bases for V and 5 bases for J; bases not matched to a gene: 9. This CDR3 contains 17 residues. The CDR3 nucleotides are TGTGCCAGCAGCTCTGCCCCGGGACTAGCGGGAGTTGAGACCCAGTACTTC. Protein product: CASSSAPGLAGVETQYF.

This chain joins TRBV7-6 and TRBJ2-5, with 14 nucleotides matching TRBD2. Trimming removed 3 bases from V and 4 bases from J; junction bases left unmatched: 4. The CDR3 extends over 16 amino acids. Per germline, CDR1 SGHVS and CDR2 FNYEAQ. Written as DNA, the CDR3 is TGTGCCAGCAGCTTGGGGACTAGCGGGAGTCCAGAGACCCAGTACTTC. It encodes CASSLGTSGSPETQYF.

The rearrangement uses TRBV7-6 and TRBJ2-2, with 7 bases that match TRBD1. CDR1 SGHVS and CDR2 FNYEAQ come from the germline V gene. The junction had 4 bases not matched to a gene; V was cut back by 1 base and J by 5 bases. The CDR3 has 15 residues. CDR3 region: CASSLGQGVTGELFF. The CDR3 DNA sequence: TGTGCCAGCAGCTTAGGACAGGGAGTTACCGGGGAGCTGTTTTTT.

The rearrangement uses TRBV18 and TRBJ2-7; D possibly corresponds to TRBD2 (6 bases). The CDR3 consists of 14 residues. V lost 3 bases and J 2 bases, leaving 11 bases between the germline ends. Germline CDR1 is KGHSH and CDR2 is LQKENI. The CDR3 DNA follows: TGTGCCAGCTCACCGGGCAGGAGGGCCTACGAGCAGTACTTC. Its protein product is CASSPGRRAYEQYF.

The rearrangement joins TRBV5-1 to TRBJ2-1, with D perhaps matching TRBD1 (6 bases). The germline V and J ends were trimmed by 4 bases and 7 bases, with 12 bases remaining between them. Germline V CDR1 and CDR2: SGHRS, YFSETQ. This CDR3 spans 13 amino acids. The CDR3 DNA is TGCGCCAGCAGCGTACCGGGACAAAATGAGCAGTTCTTC. Protein sequence: CASSVPGQNEQFF. Supplemented by reference TRBV5-1 and TRBJ2-1, the full variable domain reads KAGVTQTPRYLIKTRGQQVTLSCSPISGHRSVSWYQQTPGQGLQFLFEYFSETQRNKGNFPGRFSGRQFSNSRSEMNVSTLELGDSALYLCASSVPGQNEQFFGPGTRLTVL.

Comments on this clone: Other DNA sequences in this sample translate to the same CDR3. This sequence joins TRBV11-1 and TRBJ1-3, with 7 bases that match TRBD1. Germline V gene data show CDR1 as SGHAT and CDR2 as FQDESV (reference sequence). The CDR3 extends over 15 amino acids. V gave up 4 bases and J gave up 0 bases; unmatched junction bases: 3. The CDR3 spells CASSYRQGSGNTIYF. As DNA, the CDR3 is TGTGCCAGCAGCTATCGACAGGGCTCTGGAAACACCATATATTTT.

This sequence joins TRBV11-2 and TRBJ2-7, with 9 bases identical to TRBD1. This CDR3 contains 17 residues. V was clipped by 3 bases and J by 0 bases; unmatched bases: 9. Germline V lookup: CDR1 SGHAT, CDR2 FQNNGV. CDR3 region: CASSLIPDRGASYEQYF. DNA of the CDR3: TGTGCCAGCAGCTTGATCCCCGACAGGGGGGCCTCCTACGAGCAGTACTTC.

J is TRBJ2-7 and V is TRBV28; 7 positions match TRBD2. CDR3 length equals 17 residues. J was trimmed by 2 bases and V by 4 bases; bases with no gene match: 14. Germline CDR1 MDHEN, CDR2 SYDVKM. In DNA form, the CDR3 reads TGTGCCAGCAGTTCACCCCTCGCCGGGACTAAGACCTACGAGCAGTACTTC. Protein sequence: CASSSPLAGTKTYEQYF.